This T cell receptor beta chain was documented in a study of T-cell memory formation after mild COVID-19. Study-wide points: Several responding clones turned up in pre-infection memory, indicating that cross-reactive memory may have taken part. Clones which contracted sat mainly in CM and EM if CD4+, and in EMRA if CD8+.

This clonotype was recorded a few times. Its target is not known. Constant-segment primers were used for 5'RACE, and the resulting TCR alpha and TCR beta cDNA libraries carried sample barcodes and UMIs. TCRdb re-called the 5' RACE reads with MiXCR, one entry per CDR3 protein. The sample has 450,000 or so distinct CDR3 sequences, roughly 25% seen once. The TCR sequence derives from an adult woman who had mild COVID-19 (a few samples of this study predate the infection). Cell type and time point are not known. Sequencing was done on a sample of PBMCs or a T cell subset sorted from them (not recorded which).

The CDR3: CASSYGIGTGYEQYF. CDR3 DNA: TGTGCCAGCAGTTACGGCATTGGGACAGGCTACGAGCAGTACTTC. The chain employs TRBV6-5 and TRBJ2-7; 8 bases align to TRBD1. V trimming: 2 bases; J trimming: 3 bases; junction bases outside the gene matches: 6. Germline V gene sequence: CDR1 MNHEY, CDR2 SVGAGI. There are 15 residues in the CDR3.